What follows are 19 T cell receptor beta chains derived from one specimen sequenced in a study of T cell responses to AZD1222 COVID-19 vaccine. Sequenced by immunoSEQ multiplex PCR; TCRdb stores in-frame clones only, minus some. The sample includes approximately 120,000 clones, 80% to 90% of them seen just once. Sequenced material: peripheral blood, taken on day 0 of AZD1222 vaccination. The receptors stem from an adult in good health.

This chain uses TRBV7-2 with TRBJ2-7, with TRBD2 identical over 12 bases. CDR1 SGHTA and CDR2 FQGNSA come from the germline V gene. CDR3 length: 16 residues. V trimming: 5 bases; J trimming: 6 bases; junction bases outside the gene matches: 11. The CDR3 protein is CASSHQAGTSGFEQYF. As DNA, the CDR3 is TGTGCCAGCAGCCACCAAGCCGGGACTAGCGGGTTCGAGCAGTACTTC.

This chain links TRBV7-9 with TRBJ2-1; 9 nucleotides align to TRBD2. With 5 bases clipped from V and 6 bases from J, the junction kept 11 bases outside the gene matches. The CDR3 is 16 residues long. Germline V gives CDR1 SEHNR, CDR2 FQNEAQ (reference sequence). The CDR3 here is CASSPPLTSGGNEQFF. The DNA of the CDR3 is TGTGCCAGCAGCCCCCCCTTGACTAGCGGAGGCAATGAGCAGTTCTTC.

This clone appeared a single time. The chain is built from TRBV5-1 and TRBJ1-2; 7 bases match TRBD1. The length of the CDR3 is 13 residues. V was clipped by 1 base and J by 8 bases; unmatched bases: 5. Germline V lookup: CDR1 SGHRS, CDR2 YFSETQ. The chain's CDR3 is CASSLIGGWGYTF. CDR3 sequence (DNA): TGCGCCAGCAGCTTGATAGGGGGCTGGGGCTACACCTTC.

The chain is built from TRBV6-6 and TRBJ1-2; D not certain. The CDR3 sequence is 13 residues long. CDR1 MNHNY and CDR2 SVGAGI come from the germline V gene (reference sequence). Deletions cut 7 bases from V and 0 bases from J, with 9 bases between. DNA for the CDR3: TGTGCCAGCACTGGGTTAGCTAACTATGGCTACACCTTC. It translates to CASTGLANYGYTF.

This clone was seen more than once but under ten times. The V call is TRBV19, the J call TRBJ2-3; the D is unclear. CDR1 is LNHDA, CDR2 SQIVND, per germline (reference sequence). V dropped 6 bases and J dropped 0 bases, with 13 bases sitting between them. This CDR3 comprises 15 residues. This CDR3 reads CASSPRAASTDTQYF. The CDR3 DNA reads TGTGCCAGTAGCCCCCGGGCAGCTAGCACAGATACGCAGTATTTT.

The chain is built from TRBV27 and TRBJ1-4; D call uncertain. The CDR3 runs to 15 residues. Trimming stripped 3 bases from V and 0 bases from J, with 8 bases between. Germline values: CDR1 MNHEY, CDR2 SMNVEV (reference sequence). This CDR3 is CASSLRVATNEKLFF. CDR3 nucleotide sequence: TGTGCCAGCAGTTTGAGAGTTGCAACTAATGAAAAACTGTTTTTT.

The V and J genes are TRBV18 and TRBJ1-5; tentative D call: TRBD1 (5 bases). The germline V gene encodes CDR1 KGHSH and CDR2 LQKENI. Trimming cost V 5 bases and J 2 bases, with 19 bases left between them. There are 17 residues in the CDR3. CDR3 loop: CASSVRSGQGGNQPQHF. The CDR3 nucleotides read TGTGCCAGCTCAGTGCGTAGCGGCCAGGGTGGCAATCAGCCCCAGCATTTT.

The chain links TRBV19 to TRBJ1-5; no firm D call. V was pared by 5 bases and J by 6 bases, with 14 bases between. The CDR3 has 14 residues. Germline V gives CDR1 LNHDA, CDR2 SQIVND (reference sequence). CDR3 region: CASSPSFAPQPQHF. The CDR3 DNA reads TGTGCCAGTAGTCCCTCTTTCGCGCCTCAGCCCCAGCATTTT.

The J gene is TRBJ1-1, the V gene TRBV19, with D hard to call. Trimming left V 7 bases short and J 1 base short, with 13 bases between. The CDR3 has 14 amino acids. Per the germline V gene, CDR1 is LNHDA and CDR2 is SQIVND (reference sequence). The CDR3 region is CASNPAGKNTEAFF. The CDR3 nucleotides read TGTGCCAGTAACCCAGCGGGGAAGAACACTGAAGCTTTCTTT.

The J gene is TRBJ2-2, the V gene TRBV7-3; tentative D call: TRBD1 (5 bases). Trimming took 3 bases from V and 4 from J, leaving 12 bases between them. The CDR3 totals 15 residues. Germline loops: CDR1 SGHTA, CDR2 FQGTGA. The CDR3 DNA reads TGTGCCAGCAGCTTCACGACAGTGGGCACCGGGGAGCTGTTTTTT. Translated, it gives CASSFTTVGTGELFF.

The chain couples TRBV5-6 to TRBJ2-2, with D unresolved. Germline CDR1 reads SGHDT; CDR2 reads YYEEEE. This CDR3 is 15 amino acids long. V gave up 0 bases and J gave up 1 base, with 7 bases separating them. This CDR3 reads CASSLDPGNTGELFF. CDR3 nucleotides: TGTGCCAGCAGCTTGGATCCGGGGAACACCGGGGAGCTGTTTTTT.

V and J are TRBV7-2 and TRBJ2-7, with TRBD2 as a possible D gene (5 bases). Germline V gene lookup returns CDR1 SGHTA and CDR2 FQGNSA. The CDR3 extends over 14 amino acids. V was pared by 2 bases and J by 3 bases, with 11 bases between. The DNA for the CDR3 is TGTGCCAGCAGCTTAAGGTCCGACTACTACGAGCAGTACTTC. Translation gives CASSLRSDYYEQYF.

The chain employs TRBV3-1 (or the pseudogene TRBV3-2) and TRBJ2-5; D gene uncertain. The CDR3 totals 17 residues. Germline-derived CDR1 and CDR2 are LGHDT and YNNKEL (reference sequence). Trimming removed 3 bases from V and 2 bases from J, with 19 bases in between. DNA of the CDR3: TGTGCCAGCAGCCAGGAACAACCGGGCACCCCACAAGAGACCCAGTACTTC. Residues: CASSQEQPGTPQETQYF.

The chain couples TRBV3-1 (or the pseudogene TRBV3-2) to TRBJ2-4; maybe TRBD2 (6 bases). This CDR3 has 16 amino acids. V was clipped by 4 bases and J by 6 bases, with 19 bases between them. CDR1 LGHDT and CDR2 YNNKEL come from the germline V gene (reference sequence). CDR3 residues: CASSPQFSGLGNIQYF. In DNA form, the CDR3 reads TGTGCCAGCAGCCCCCAATTTAGCGGATTGGGAAACATTCAGTACTTC.

The chain uses TRBV27 and TRBJ2-1; D possibly corresponds to TRBD1 (6 bases). Germline CDR1 and CDR2: MNHEY and SMNVEV (reference sequence). Trimming left V 5 bases short and J 9 bases short, with 17 bases between. The CDR3 is 14 amino acids. The CDR3 DNA is TGTGCCAGCAGTACCACAGGGCGATGGGGTGAGCAGTTCTTC. Translating gives CASSTTGRWGEQFF.

This clone has only one observation. This chain connects TRBV20-1 to TRBJ2-1; D gene ambiguous. This CDR3 is built from 14 residues. V lost 3 bases and J 6 bases, leaving 15 bases between the germline ends. Germline V CDR1 and CDR2: DFQATT, SNEGSKA (reference sequence). The CDR3 reads CSASPLRHFNEQFF. The CDR3 region has the DNA TGCAGTGCTAGTCCCCTGCGGCACTTCAATGAGCAGTTCTTC.

This rearrangement joins TRBV3-1 (or the pseudogene TRBV3-2) to TRBJ1-2; the match to TRBD1 covers 8 bases. Trimming at V came to 3 bases and at J to 0 bases, leaving 3 bases not matched to a gene. Germline V CDR1 and CDR2: LGHDT, YNNKEL (reference sequence). The CDR3 has 15 residues. The CDR3 bases are TGTGCCAGCAGCCACCGGACAGGGACTAACTATGGCTACACCTTC. This translates into CASSHRTGTNYGYTF.

The chain recombines TRBV19 with TRBJ1-1; D is possibly TRBD1 (5 bases). The ends were cut back, 7 bases at V and 3 bases at J, with 18 bases in the middle. Germline lookup yields CDR1 LNHDA and CDR2 SQIVND (reference sequence). The CDR3 totals 15 residues. In nucleotides, the CDR3 is TGTGCCAGTACCTTAGGGGATAGTTCCCACACTGAAGCTTTCTTT. This codes for CASTLGDSSHTEAFF.

J is TRBJ1-1 and V is TRBV18; possibly TRBD1 for D (5 bases). There are 13 residues in the CDR3. V gave up 6 bases and J gave up 4 bases, with 12 bases separating them. Germline CDR1 and CDR2: KGHSH and LQKENI. CDR3 nucleotides: TGTGCCAGCTCGCCAAACGGGGGCACTGAAGCTTTCTTT. It encodes CASSPNGGTEAFF.